This entry features one T cell receptor beta chain sequence. This clonotype came up a few times. It has no known antigen specificity. No base-level quality is on record; no much larger clone is a single base apart. The source of the sample is a study of CD8 T cells in ankylosing spondylitis (dated by TCRdb to the late 2010s). Notes on the research overall: The study profiled T cell receptor beta repertoires in healthy donors and ankylosing spondylitis patients to find disease-linked TCR variants. The full study cohort was made up of 20 to 25 ankylosing spondylitis patients and more than 90 healthy donors. Peripheral blood samples were taken, and synovial fluid was additionally collected from ankylosing spondylitis patients.

For sequencing, an Illumina HiSeq 2500 was employed. Quantitative 5'-RACE with molecular barcodes was the method used to prepare the TCR beta libraries. The published analysis was carried out like this. Disease-linked TCR variants were identified with a new computational method built on a probabilistic model of VDJ rearrangement. TCRdb itself trimmed the public reads at Q25 with fastp, ran MiXCR and retained productive beta chains. Every entry covers one CDR3 protein and lists the most common genes and DNA from its rows. The V and J calls and clone size are TCRdb's, not the authors'. The sample profile shows around 440,000 distinct CDR3 sequences; more than 15% of them were found once. Clones ranked in the top ten supply about 0.94% of the sample. CDR1 and CDR2, looked up from the germline V gene (reference sequence), are DFQATT and SNEGSKA. There are 16 amino acids in the CDR3, from cysteine to phenylalanine inclusive. Only the CDR3 part of the read is kept: 48 bases, read in frame from the first base. V and J are truncated by 4 bases and 5 bases respectively, leaving an intervening sequence of 22 bases.

What the research found in general, with its limitations: A TCR beta motif made up of fewer than 10 highly homologous amino acid variants appeared to be characteristic of blood from ankylosing spondylitis patients. The disease-linked clones were reported to be significantly enriched in matched synovial fluid samples from ankylosing spondylitis patients. Some TCR beta motif variants had previously been reported in synovial fluid and blood of reactive arthritis patients, which suggested common disease-initiation mechanisms. The disease-linked clones showed a CD8+ phenotype and occurred at relatively low frequencies in peripheral blood.

Here the chain combines TRBV20-1 and TRBJ2-3, with a tentative D call of TRBD1 or TRBD2, each matching 6 bases. The material sequenced was blood, either unsorted or a sorted T cell fraction (not recorded which). This clonotype was obtained from a male donor with ankylosing spondylitis. This receptor carries the CDR3 CSATHGVGGRRDTQYF. DNA sequence: TGCAGTGCTACCCACGGGGTGGGGGGCAGGAGAGATACGCAGTATTTT.